This T cell receptor beta chain is drawn from a study of T cell responses to AZD1222 COVID-19 vaccine. Repertoires were generated with immunoSEQ multiplex PCR, while TCRdb's copy carries only in-frame clones and drops some. Among nearly 55,000 clones listed, about 89% were seen once. This CDR3 has 16 amino acids. In germline, CDR1 is SGHAT, CDR2 FQNNGV. V was shortened by 2 bases and J by 2 bases, with 16 bases between the two germline ends. This clone turned up a few times. The genes are TRBV11-2 and TRBJ2-7; D is uncertain. This receptor was obtained from an adult who received the AZD1222 COVID-19 vaccine. Sequences were derived from peripheral blood, sampled 28 days after the second AZD1222 dose. Here the CDR3 reads CASSLSFYRRTYEQYF. DNA for the CDR3: TGTGCCAGCAGCTTAAGCTTTTACAGACGGACCTACGAGCAGTACTTC. The complete variable domain, with remaining parts taken from reference TRBV11-2 and TRBJ2-7, reads EAGVAQSPRYKIIEKRQSVAFWCNPISGHATLYWYQQILGQGPKLLIQFQNNGVVDDSQLPKDRFSAERLKGVDSTLKIQPAKLEDSAVYLCASSLSFYRRTYEQYFGPGTRLTVT.